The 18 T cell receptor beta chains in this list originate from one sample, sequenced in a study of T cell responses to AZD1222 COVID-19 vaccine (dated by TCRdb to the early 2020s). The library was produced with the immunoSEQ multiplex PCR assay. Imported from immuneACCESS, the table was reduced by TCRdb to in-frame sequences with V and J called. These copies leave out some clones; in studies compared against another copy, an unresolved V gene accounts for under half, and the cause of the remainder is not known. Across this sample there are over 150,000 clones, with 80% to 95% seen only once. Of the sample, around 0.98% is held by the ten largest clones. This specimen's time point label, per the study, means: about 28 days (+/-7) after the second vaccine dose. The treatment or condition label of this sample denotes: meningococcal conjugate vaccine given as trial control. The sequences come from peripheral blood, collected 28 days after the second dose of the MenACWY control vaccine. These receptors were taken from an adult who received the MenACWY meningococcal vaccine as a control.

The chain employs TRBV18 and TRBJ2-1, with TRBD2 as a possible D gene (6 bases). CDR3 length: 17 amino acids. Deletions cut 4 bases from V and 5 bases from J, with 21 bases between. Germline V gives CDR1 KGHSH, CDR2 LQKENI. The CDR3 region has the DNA TGTGCCAGCTCACGGGGGGTTACAACTTGGGGCAACAATGAGCAGTTCTTC. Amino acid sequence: CASSRGVTTWGNNEQFF.

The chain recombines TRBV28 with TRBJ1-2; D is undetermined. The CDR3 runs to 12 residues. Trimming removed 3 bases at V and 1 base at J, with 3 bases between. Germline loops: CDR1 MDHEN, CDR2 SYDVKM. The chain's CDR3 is CASSFVNYGYTF. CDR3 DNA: TGTGCCAGCAGTTTCGTTAACTATGGCTACACCTTC.

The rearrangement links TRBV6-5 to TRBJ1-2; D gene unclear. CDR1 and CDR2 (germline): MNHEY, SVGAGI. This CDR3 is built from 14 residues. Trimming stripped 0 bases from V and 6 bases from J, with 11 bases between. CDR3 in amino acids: CASSYSSLGNGYTF. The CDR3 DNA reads TGTGCCAGCAGTTACTCGTCGTTGGGAAATGGCTACACCTTC.

This CDR3 is CAWSVLGLPKGNSPLHF. Here the CDR3 DNA reads TGTGCCTGGAGTGTACTGGGACTGCCCAAGGGGAATTCACCCCTCCACTTT. The V call is TRBV30, the J call TRBJ1-6; TRBD1 is a possible D gene (5 bases). Germline lookup yields CDR1 GTSNPN and CDR2 SVGIG (reference sequence). The CDR3 sequence is 17 residues long. V lost 0 bases, J lost 7 bases, and 19 bases lay in between.

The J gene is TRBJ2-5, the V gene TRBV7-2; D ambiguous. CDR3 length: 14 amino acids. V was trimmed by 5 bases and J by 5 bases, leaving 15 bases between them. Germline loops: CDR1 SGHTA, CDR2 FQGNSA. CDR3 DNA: TGTGCCAGCAGCAAGGACGGGTGGGTGGAGACCCAGTACTTC. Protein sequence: CASSKDGWVETQYF.

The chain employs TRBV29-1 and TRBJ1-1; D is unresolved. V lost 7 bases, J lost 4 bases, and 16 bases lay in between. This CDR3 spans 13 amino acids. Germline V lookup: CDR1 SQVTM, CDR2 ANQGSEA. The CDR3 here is CSAKTAGSTEAFF. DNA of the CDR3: TGCAGCGCAAAGACGGCAGGTAGCACTGAAGCTTTCTTT.

The CDR3 DNA reads as TGCGCCAGCAGCCAAGAGGCGACCCTGAAGGGTTCACCCCTCCACTTT. Translated, it gives CASSQEATLKGSPLHF. V gene TRBV4-3 combines with J gene TRBJ1-6; D not certain. The CDR3 contains 16 residues. Germline V gene sequence: CDR1 LGHNA, CDR2 YSLEER. The V end was cut by 0 bases, the J end by 9 bases, with 15 bases between.

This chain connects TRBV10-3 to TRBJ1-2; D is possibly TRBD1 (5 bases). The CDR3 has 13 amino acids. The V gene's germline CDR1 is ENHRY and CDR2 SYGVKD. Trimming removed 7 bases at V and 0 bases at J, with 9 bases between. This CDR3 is CAINRGANYGYTF. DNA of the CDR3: TGTGCCATCAATAGGGGAGCTAACTATGGCTACACCTTC.

The CDR3 is CASSPSGLANTDTQYF. For the CDR3, the DNA is TGTGCCAGCAGCCCGTCGGGACTAGCTAATACAGATACGCAGTATTTT. The J gene is TRBJ2-3, the V gene TRBV3-1 (or the pseudogene TRBV3-2), with 9 nucleotides matching TRBD2. The CDR3 runs 16 residues. Germline-derived CDR1 and CDR2 are LGHDT and YNNKEL (reference sequence). V trimming: 4 bases; J trimming: 3 bases; junction bases outside the gene matches: 8.

As DNA, the CDR3 is TGTGCCAGCTCCCGAGGGGAGGGTAGCACTTTCTTT. Its protein is CASSRGEGSTFF. The chain has TRBV18 and TRBJ1-1, with D maybe TRBD1 (5 bases). V was cut by 6 bases and J by 12 bases, with 17 bases left in between. The CDR3 extends over 12 amino acids. Per germline, CDR1 KGHSH and CDR2 LQKENI.

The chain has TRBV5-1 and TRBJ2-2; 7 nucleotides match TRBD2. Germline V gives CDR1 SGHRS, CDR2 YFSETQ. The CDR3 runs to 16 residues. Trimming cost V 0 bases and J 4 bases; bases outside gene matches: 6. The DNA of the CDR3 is TGCGCCAGCAGCTTGGTGAGCGGGGTGGCCACCGGGGAGCTGTTTTTT. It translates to CASSLVSGVATGELFF.

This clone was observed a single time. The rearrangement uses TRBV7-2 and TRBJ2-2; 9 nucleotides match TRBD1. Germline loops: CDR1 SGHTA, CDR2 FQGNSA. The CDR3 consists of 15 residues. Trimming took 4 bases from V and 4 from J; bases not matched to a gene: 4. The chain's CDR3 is CASSSGQGPTGELFF. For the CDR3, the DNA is TGTGCCAGCAGCTCGGGACAGGGCCCCACCGGGGAGCTGTTTTTT. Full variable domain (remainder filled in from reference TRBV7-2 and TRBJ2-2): GAGVSQSPSNKVTEKGKDVELRCDPISGHTALYWYRQSLGQGLEFLIYFQGNSAPDKSGLPSDRFSAERTGGSVSTLTIQRTQQEDSAVYLCASSSGQGPTGELFFGEGSRLTVL.

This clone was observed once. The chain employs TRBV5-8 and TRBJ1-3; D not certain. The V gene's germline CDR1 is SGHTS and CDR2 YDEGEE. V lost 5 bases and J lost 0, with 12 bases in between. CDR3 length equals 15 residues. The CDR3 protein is CASRGTARSGNTIYF. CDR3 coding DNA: TGTGCCAGCAGAGGAACAGCCCGCTCTGGAAACACCATATATTTT.

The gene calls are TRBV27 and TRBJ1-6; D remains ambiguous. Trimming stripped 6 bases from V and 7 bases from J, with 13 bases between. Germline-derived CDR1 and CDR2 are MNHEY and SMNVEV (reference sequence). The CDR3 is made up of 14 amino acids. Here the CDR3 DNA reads TGTGCCAGCAGGGACCCCCTTGGGAATTCACCCCTCCACTTT. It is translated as CASRDPLGNSPLHF.

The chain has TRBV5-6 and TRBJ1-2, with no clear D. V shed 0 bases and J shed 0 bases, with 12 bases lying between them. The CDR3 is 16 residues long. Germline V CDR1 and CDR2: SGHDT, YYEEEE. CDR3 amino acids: CASSLGPRQANYGYTF. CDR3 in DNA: TGTGCCAGCAGCTTGGGTCCACGTCAAGCTAACTATGGCTACACCTTC.

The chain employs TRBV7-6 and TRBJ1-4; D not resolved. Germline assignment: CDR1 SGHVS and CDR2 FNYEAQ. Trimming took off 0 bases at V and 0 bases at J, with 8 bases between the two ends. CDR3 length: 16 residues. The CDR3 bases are TGTGCCAGCAGCTTAGCCAGAAGCCCAACTAATGAAAAACTGTTTTTT. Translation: CASSLARSPTNEKLFF.

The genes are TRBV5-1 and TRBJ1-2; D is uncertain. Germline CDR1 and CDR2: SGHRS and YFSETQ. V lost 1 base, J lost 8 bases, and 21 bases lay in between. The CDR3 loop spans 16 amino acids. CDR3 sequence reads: CASSLTPFGEVEGYTF. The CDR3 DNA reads TGCGCCAGCAGCTTGACTCCTTTCGGGGAAGTAGAAGGCTACACCTTC.

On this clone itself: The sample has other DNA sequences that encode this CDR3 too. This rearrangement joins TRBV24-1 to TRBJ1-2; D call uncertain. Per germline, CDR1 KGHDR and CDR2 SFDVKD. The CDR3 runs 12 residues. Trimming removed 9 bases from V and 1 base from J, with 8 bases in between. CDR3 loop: CATSDGNYGYTF. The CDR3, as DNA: TGTGCCACCTCGGACGGTAACTATGGCTACACCTTC.